This T cell receptor beta chain was observed in a study of CD8+CD57+ T cells in acquired aplastic anemia. The overall study: Sorted CD4+ and CD8+ cell DNA averaged about 3.5 ug. Study-wide findings and caveats: Both patients and controls carried the same twenty-nine CD8+ CDR3 sequences.

For this clonotype: What it binds is not known.

CDR3 length: 15 amino acids. Germline assignment: CDR1 SGHVS and CDR2 FNYEAQ. The ends were cut back, 0 bases at V and 2 bases at J, with 9 bases in the middle. Previously, flow cytometry had revealed CD8+CD57+ cell expansion in the patients chosen for sequencing. Severe acquired aplastic anemia was the diagnosis recorded for all patients. There was no therapy given to any patient before the blood sampling took place. The use of genomic DNA as template underpinned the TCR beta VDJ and CDR3 profiling. MiXCR, applied by TCRdb to the reads, yields one record per CDR3 protein. The data show some 180,000 distinct CDR3 sequences, roughly 65% seen once.

The gene calls are TRBV7-6 and TRBJ2-3; TRBD2 is a possible D gene (6 bases). The clonotype comes from a human donor with aplastic anemia. Sequencing was carried out using sorted CD4+, CD8+, or CD8+CD57+ T cells (not recorded which) from PBMCs. The CDR3: CASSLASGLTDTQYF. The CDR3 bases are TGTGCCAGCAGCTTAGCGTCGGGACTCACAGATACGCAGTATTTT.